This passage covers 28 T cell receptor beta chains from one sample sequenced in a study of CD8+ T cells in alopecia areata. The sequencing template was cDNA reverse transcribed from extracted RNA. Profiled with immunoSEQ multiplex PCR; TCRdb holds only in-frame clones, not every one. The table shows tens of thousands of clones, with 60% to 70% occurring only once. Treatment specified: oral pan-JAK inhibitor, 5-10 mg twice daily. Sequenced material: CD8+ T cells sorted from blood, taken at week 24, from a patient treated with tofacitinib. The origin of the receptors is a human donor with alopecia areata.

As to this clone: The sample contains more than one DNA sequence encoding this CDR3. V usage is TRBV7-9 and J usage is TRBJ2-3, with D unclear. Trimming stripped 5 bases from V and 0 bases from J, with 3 bases between. There are 12 residues in the CDR3. Germline-derived CDR1 and CDR2 are SEHNR and FQNEAQ (reference sequence). The CDR3 nucleotides read TGTGCCAGCAGCCTAAGCACAGATACGCAGTATTTT. This sequence encodes CASSLSTDTQYF.

This rearrangement joins TRBV27 to TRBJ1-2; no firm D call. Trimming shortened V by 5 bases and J by 4 bases, and 14 bases separated the two germline ends. The CDR3 runs 14 residues. CDR1 and CDR2 from the germline V gene are MNHEY and SMNVEV (reference sequence). The DNA of the CDR3 is TGTGCCAGCAGTCCCATAGGGCTTACCTATGGCTACACCTTC. Protein product: CASSPIGLTYGYTF.

This chain uses TRBV19 with TRBJ1-5; no definite D call. V was cut by 9 bases and J by 1 base, with 10 bases left in between. Germline V gene data show CDR1 as LNHDA and CDR2 as SQIVND (reference sequence). The CDR3 extends over 13 amino acids. This CDR3 reads CASSTDSNQPQHF. Written as DNA, the CDR3 is TGTGCCAGCTCCACTGACAGCAATCAGCCCCAGCATTTT.

V is TRBV28 and J is TRBJ2-7; 8 bases line up with TRBD1. CDR3 length equals 16 residues. Trimming at V came to 4 bases and at J to 0 bases, leaving 8 bases not matched to a gene. The germline V gene encodes CDR1 MDHEN and CDR2 SYDVKM. The CDR3 protein is CASSSVDRGPSYEQYF. In nucleotides, the CDR3 is TGTGCCAGCAGTTCGGTCGACAGGGGACCCTCCTACGAGCAGTACTTC. The full variable domain, in which reference TRBV28 and TRBJ2-7 provide the parts outside the CDR3, is DVKVTQSSRYLVKRTGEKVFLECVQDMDHENMFWYRQDPGLGLRLIYFSYDVKMKEKGDIPEGYSVSREKKERFSLILESASTNQTSMYLCASSSVDRGPSYEQYFGPGTRLTVT.

This clone was seen a handful of times. The sample contains more than one DNA sequence encoding this CDR3. V is TRBV27 and J is TRBJ2-3; unclear D gene. Trimming stripped 3 bases from V and 2 bases from J, with 6 bases between. The CDR3 extends over 13 amino acids. Germline V lookup: CDR1 MNHEY, CDR2 SMNVEV (reference sequence). The CDR3 nucleotides read TGTGCCAGCAGTTTCGGCGCCACAGATACGCAGTATTTT. It specifies CASSFGATDTQYF.

In this sample, this clone turned up a few times. The genes are TRBV7-9 and TRBJ2-3, with D possibly being TRBD1 (6 bases). The CDR3 covers 15 residues. Germline V CDR1 and CDR2: SEHNR, FQNEAQ (reference sequence). V shed 5 bases and J shed 0 bases, with 12 bases lying between them. The CDR3 nucleotides read TGTGCCAGCAGCGCGGCTACAGGGAGCACAGATACGCAGTATTTT. Residues: CASSAATGSTDTQYF.

V and J are TRBV7-6 and TRBJ2-7; TRBD1 matches 7 bases. This CDR3 has 14 amino acids. CDR1 and CDR2 from the germline V gene are SGHVS and FNYEAQ. The V gene end was trimmed by 1 base and the J gene end by 2 bases; junction bases not matched to a gene: 2. The CDR3 DNA is TGTGCCAGCAGCTTAGGGCAGGGGGCCTACGAGCAGTACTTC. It codes for CASSLGQGAYEQYF.

The sample holds a few counts of this clone. The V call is TRBV25-1, the J call TRBJ2-1; TRBD2 agrees at 9 bases. Trimming took 7 bases from V and 13 from J; bases not matched to a gene: 11. CDR3 size: 13 residues. Germline lookup yields CDR1 MGHDK and CDR2 SYGVNS. For the CDR3, the DNA is TGTGCCAGCAAGGGGACTAGCTTCTACCCACAGTTCTTC. This sequence encodes CASKGTSFYPQFF.

This clone was counted a few times. The chain couples TRBV5-4 to TRBJ2-5, with D possibly TRBD1 on 5 matching bases. Germline CDR1 SGHNT, CDR2 YYREEE (reference sequence). CDR3 length equals 12 residues. With 1 base removed from V and 5 bases from J, the gap between germline ends came to 6 bases. Here the CDR3 reads CASSLWGETQYF. CDR3 in DNA: TGTGCCAGCAGCTTGTGGGGCGAGACCCAGTACTTC. Filled out from reference TRBV5-4 and TRBJ2-5, the complete variable domain reads ETGVTQSPTHLIKTRGQQVTLRCSSQSGHNTVSWYQQALGQGPQFIFQYYREEENGRGNFPPRFSGLQFPNYSSELNVNALELDDSALYLCASSLWGETQYFGPGTRLLVL.

The CDR3 reads CASSDPFLAGELQETQYF. CDR3 coding DNA: TGTGCCAGCAGCGATCCCTTTTTAGCGGGGGAGCTTCAAGAGACCCAGTACTTC. The rearrangement links TRBV7-2 to TRBJ2-5; 9 positions match TRBD2. This CDR3 region has 18 residues. CDR1 and CDR2 (germline): SGHTA, FQGNSA. J was trimmed by 2 bases and V by 5 bases; bases with no gene match: 15.

V usage is TRBV7-2 and J usage is TRBJ1-1, with 12 bases aligning to TRBD1. Germline CDR1 reads SGHTA; CDR2 reads FQGNSA. The V gene end was trimmed by 4 bases and the J gene end by 6 bases; junction bases not matched to a gene: 6. The CDR3 is 15 amino acids. CDR3: CASSWGQGALAEAFF. DNA of the CDR3: TGTGCCAGCAGCTGGGGACAGGGGGCGCTGGCTGAAGCTTTCTTT. The whole variable domain, remainder taken from reference TRBV7-2 and TRBJ1-1, is GAGVSQSPSNKVTEKGKDVELRCDPISGHTALYWYRQSLGQGLEFLIYFQGNSAPDKSGLPSDRFSAERTGGSVSTLTIQRTQQEDSAVYLCASSWGQGALAEAFFGQGTRLTVV.

The rearrangement links TRBV7-2 to TRBJ2-5; D is uncertain. CDR3 length: 13 residues. The V end was cut by 3 bases, the J end by 3 bases, with 8 bases between. Germline loops: CDR1 SGHTA, CDR2 FQGNSA. CDR3 sequence (DNA): TGTGCCAGCAGCTTTGGTAGCAAAGAGACCCAGTACTTC. Protein sequence: CASSFGSKETQYF.

The gene calls are TRBV27 and TRBJ2-3; D possibly uses TRBD1 or TRBD2 (6 bases each). Trimming pared 7 bases from V and 3 bases from J, leaving 14 bases between. This CDR3 contains 14 residues. The germline V gene encodes CDR1 MNHEY and CDR2 SMNVEV (reference sequence). In nucleotides, the CDR3 is TGTGCCAGCATGAGGGGGGCGGCGACAGATACGCAGTATTTT. Its protein is CASMRGAATDTQYF.

This clone was observed a single time. This chain uses TRBV28 with TRBJ1-2; the D is unclear. From germline, CDR1 is MDHEN and CDR2 SYDVKM. V lost 2 bases and J lost 4, with 17 bases in between. This CDR3 region has 16 residues. CDR3 sequence: CASSLKTTFPLYGYTF. The CDR3 DNA follows: TGTGCCAGCAGTTTAAAAACTACTTTTCCTCTCTATGGCTACACCTTC.

This clone has a handful of counts. V is TRBV7-9 and J is TRBJ2-1, with D possibly being TRBD2 (7 bases). V lost 5 bases to trimming and J lost 0 bases, with 20 bases between them. Germline V gene data show CDR1 as SEHNR and CDR2 as FQNEAQ (reference sequence). This CDR3 contains 18 residues. The CDR3 DNA sequence: TGTGCCAGCAGCCCCCCCGCCGGGGGGCAGAGCTCCTACAATGAGCAGTTCTTC. The encoded protein is CASSPPAGGQSSYNEQFF. The full variable domain, completed using reference TRBV7-9 and TRBJ2-1, is DTGVSQNPRHKITKRGQNVTFRCDPISEHNRLYWYRQTLGQGPEFLTYFQNEAQLEKSRLLSDRFSAERPKGSFSTLEIQRTEQGDSAMYLCASSPPAGGQSSYNEQFFGPGTRLTVL.

This clone was seen only a few times. The chain recombines TRBV7-9 with TRBJ2-6; D gene uncertain. V was shortened by 6 bases and J by 2 bases, with 8 bases between the two germline ends. CDR3 size: 14 residues. The germline V gene has CDR1 SEHNR and CDR2 FQNEAQ (reference sequence). The CDR3 loop reads CASRPPPGANVLTF. CDR3 in DNA: TGTGCCAGCAGGCCCCCCCCTGGGGCCAACGTCCTGACTTTC.

This clone has at least ten counts. The likely explanation is a read error, given a far larger clone one base away. The same CDR3 is also encoded by other DNA sequences in this sample. The chain couples TRBV4-1 to TRBJ2-1, with no clear D. Trimming took 1 base from V and 6 from J, leaving 13 bases between them. CDR3 length equals 15 residues. Germline values: CDR1 MGHRA, CDR2 YSYEKL. CDR3 region: CASSQVRVEPNEQFF. CDR3 nucleotide sequence: TGCGCCAGCAGCCAAGTGAGAGTAGAGCCCAATGAGCAGTTCTTC.

This clone showed up just once. The V gene is TRBV27, the J gene TRBJ2-1, with 10 nucleotides matching TRBD1. This CDR3 is built from 15 residues. Germline CDR1 MNHEY, CDR2 SMNVEV (reference sequence). Unmatched junction bases numbered 10, after V lost 7 bases and J lost 7 bases. The CDR3 bases are TGTGCCAGCAACCTACTAGGGGACAGGGGAAATGAGCAGTTCTTC. Amino acids: CASNLLGDRGNEQFF.

The chain is built from TRBV19 and TRBJ1-1; D gene unclear. This CDR3 contains 13 residues. V lost 5 bases, J lost 4 bases, and 11 bases lay in between. CDR1 is LNHDA and CDR2 is SQIVND in the germline V gene (reference sequence). The CDR3 DNA sequence: TGTGCCAGTAGTTCCGCAGGAGGCACTGAAGCTTTCTTT. This encodes CASSSAGGTEAFF.

The gene calls are TRBV15 and TRBJ2-7; D tentatively reads TRBD1 or TRBD2 (5 bases each). There are 15 residues in the CDR3. In germline, CDR1 is LNHNV, CDR2 YYDKDF (reference sequence). The V end lost 3 bases, the J end lost 7 bases, and 19 bases lay between the germline ends. The CDR3 loop reads CATSRDPGRLGEQYF. The CDR3 bases are TGTGCCACCAGCAGGGACCCGGGACGCCTCGGGGAGCAGTACTTC.

This clone was seen a few times. Mismatch with germline at one junction end may stem from a read error. The V call is TRBV4-1, the J call TRBJ2-7, with TRBD2 matching 10 bases. The germline V gene has CDR1 MGHRA and CDR2 YSYEKL. The CDR3 is 15 residues long. Here the CDR3 DNA reads TGCGCCGGCAGCCACCCGGGACTAGCGCCCTACGAGCAGTACTTC. This encodes CAGSHPGLAPYEQYF.

This chain links TRBV5-6 with TRBJ2-7, with D possibly being TRBD1 (6 bases). CDR1 is SGHDT and CDR2 is YYEEEE in the germline V gene. V dropped 4 bases and J dropped 0 bases, with 17 bases sitting between them. The CDR3 totals 16 residues. The CDR3 protein is CASSHTGTRSSYEQYF. In nucleotides, the CDR3 is TGTGCCAGCAGCCATACCGGGACACGGAGCTCCTACGAGCAGTACTTC.

This chain joins TRBV25-1 and TRBJ2-5, with TRBD1 matching over 10 bases. Trimming cost V 3 bases and J 4 bases; bases outside gene matches: 5. Germline CDR1 MGHDK, CDR2 SYGVNS. The CDR3 runs 15 residues. The CDR3 loop is CASSDDRGHLETQYF. The CDR3 nucleotides are TGTGCCAGCAGTGATGACAGGGGGCATTTAGAGACCCAGTACTTC.

The CDR3 sequence: CASSFQGEETQYF. The CDR3 DNA follows: TGTGCCAGCAGTTTCCAGGGAGAAGAGACCCAGTACTTC. The V and J genes are TRBV27 and TRBJ2-5, with D perhaps assigned TRBD1 or TRBD2 (5 bases each). With 3 bases removed from V and 3 bases from J, the gap between germline ends came to 8 bases. CDR1 is MNHEY and CDR2 is SMNVEV in the germline V gene (reference sequence). The CDR3 covers 13 residues.

The count of this clone is one. V usage is TRBV5-1 and J usage is TRBJ2-5, with D unclear. The CDR3 covers 14 residues. Germline V lookup: CDR1 SGHRS, CDR2 YFSETQ. Trimming left V 4 bases short and J 0 bases short, with 10 bases between. This CDR3 is CASSATANQETQYF. In nucleotides, the CDR3 is TGCGCCAGCAGCGCGACGGCTAACCAAGAGACCCAGTACTTC. Full variable domain (missing parts from reference TRBV5-1 and TRBJ2-5): KAGVTQTPRYLIKTRGQQVTLSCSPISGHRSVSWYQQTPGQGLQFLFEYFSETQRNKGNFPGRFSGRQFSNSRSEMNVSTLELGDSALYLCASSATANQETQYFGPGTRLLVL.

The chain recombines TRBV6-5 with TRBJ1-5; TRBD1 agrees at 9 bases. CDR3 size: 15 residues. Germline V lookup: CDR1 MNHEY, CDR2 SVGAGI. Trimming cost V 6 bases and J 3 bases; bases outside gene matches: 6. CDR3: CASSPDRGPNQPQHF. Here the CDR3 DNA reads TGTGCCAGCAGCCCGGACAGGGGCCCCAATCAGCCCCAGCATTTT.

The rearrangement joins TRBV10-3 to TRBJ2-1; D gene unclear. The CDR3 runs 13 residues. CDR1 is ENHRY and CDR2 is SYGVKD in the germline V gene. The V gene lost 2 bases and the J gene lost 8 bases, with 10 bases spanning the gap. DNA for the CDR3: TGTGCCATCAGTGAGGGTCTAGACCATGAGCAGTTCTTC. The encoded protein is CAISEGLDHEQFF.

The chain employs TRBV19 and TRBJ2-1, with D unresolved. The CDR3 length is 14 residues. The ends were cut back, 3 bases at V and 4 bases at J, with 10 bases in the middle. CDR1 and CDR2 (germline): LNHDA, SQIVND (reference sequence). This CDR3 is CASSIFDPYNEQFF. The CDR3 coding sequence is TGTGCCAGTAGTATTTTCGATCCATACAATGAGCAGTTCTTC.